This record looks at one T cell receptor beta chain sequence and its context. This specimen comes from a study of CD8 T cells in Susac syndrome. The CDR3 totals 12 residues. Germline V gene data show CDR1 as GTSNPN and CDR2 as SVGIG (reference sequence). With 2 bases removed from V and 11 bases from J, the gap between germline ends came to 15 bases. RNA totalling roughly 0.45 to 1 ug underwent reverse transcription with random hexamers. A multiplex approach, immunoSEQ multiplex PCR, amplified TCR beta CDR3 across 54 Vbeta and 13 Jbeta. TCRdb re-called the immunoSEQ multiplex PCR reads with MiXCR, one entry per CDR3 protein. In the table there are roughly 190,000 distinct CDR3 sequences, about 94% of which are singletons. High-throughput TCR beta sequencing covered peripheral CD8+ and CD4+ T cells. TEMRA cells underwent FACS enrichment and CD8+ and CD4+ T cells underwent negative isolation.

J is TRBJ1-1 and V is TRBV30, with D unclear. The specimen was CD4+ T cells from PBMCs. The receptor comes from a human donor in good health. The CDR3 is CAWSTLYGWAFF. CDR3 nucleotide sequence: TGTGCCTGGAGTACCCTTTACGGATGGGCTTTCTTT. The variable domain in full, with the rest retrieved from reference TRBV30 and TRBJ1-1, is SQTIHQWPATLVQPVGSPLSLECTVEGTSNPNLYWYRQAAGRGLQLLFYSVGIGQISSEVPQNLSASRPQDRQFILSSKKLLLSDSGFYLCAWSTLYGWAFFGQGTRLTVV.